One and the same sample provided the 5 T cell receptor beta chains below, sequenced in a study of CD8 T cells in Susac syndrome. RNA was extracted with the RNeasy kit, and a quantity of roughly 0.5 to 1 ug was reverse transcribed using random hexamers. TCRdb analysed the immunoSEQ multiplex PCR reads with MiXCR anew, one entry per CDR3 protein. Counted here are about 94,000 distinct CDR3 sequences, roughly 94% occurring once; the ten biggest clones make up about 0.3%. Material for sequencing was CD4+ T cells from PBMCs. These TCRs come from a human donor with Susac syndrome.

The chain has TRBV20-1 and TRBJ2-7, with D possibly matching TRBD2 (6 bases). Trimming took 4 bases from V and 3 from J, leaving 13 bases between them. This CDR3 is 13 amino acids long. Germline V gene lookup returns CDR1 DFQATT and CDR2 SNEGSKA (reference sequence). DNA of the CDR3: TGCAGTGCTATAACGGGGGAAAGCTACGAGCAGTACTTC. The encoded protein is CSAITGESYEQYF.

The chain links TRBV30 to TRBJ2-3, with TRBD2 as a possible D gene (6 bases). There are 13 residues in the CDR3. Germline V gene sequence: CDR1 GTSNPN, CDR2 SVGIG (reference sequence). With 7 bases removed from V and 1 base from J, the gap between germline ends came to 12 bases. The CDR3 reads CASRGGGTDTQYF. In DNA form, the CDR3 reads TGTGCCTCCAGAGGCGGGGGCACAGATACGCAGTATTTT.

V is TRBV20-1 and J is TRBJ2-1, with a weak D call TRBD1 (7 bases). CDR3 length: 13 amino acids. Germline V gene data show CDR1 as DFQATT and CDR2 as SNEGSKA (reference sequence). Trimming shortened V by 2 bases and J by 4 bases, and 9 bases separated the two germline ends. The CDR3, as DNA: TGCAGTGCTAGACAGGGGGGTTACAATGAGCAGTTCTTC. Residues: CSARQGGYNEQFF.

The chain combines TRBV3-1 with TRBJ1-6, with D possibly matching TRBD1 (6 bases). Germline loops: CDR1 LGHDT, CDR2 YNNKEL (reference sequence). The CDR3 is made up of 15 amino acids. Trimming pared 0 bases from V and 10 bases from J, leaving 13 bases between. As DNA, the CDR3 is TGTGCCAGCAGCCAAGACCCGCCAGGGGAATCACCCCTCCACTTT. It is translated as CASSQDPPGESPLHF.

The chain couples TRBV2 to TRBJ1-1; unclear D gene. This CDR3 is 13 amino acids long. Per the germline V gene, CDR1 is SNHLY and CDR2 is FYNNEI. V shed 6 bases and J shed 4 bases, with 12 bases lying between them. The CDR3 region is CASREKRGTEAFF. The CDR3 DNA reads as TGTGCCAGCAGGGAAAAGCGGGGCACTGAAGCTTTCTTT.